This T cell receptor (beta chain) was documented in a study of blood T cell repertoires in COVID-19 (TCRdb year 2020). About the study as a whole: Collaborator samples came from the United States, Italy and Spain and covered acute and convalescent phases of COVID-19. The prospective study material was composed of cDNA or gDNA derived from T cells, B-cell-depleted T cells, or PBMCs. Subjects who had been exposed to COVID-19, were actively infected with it, or had recovered from it provided the deeply sampled blood TCRbeta repertoires that made up the dataset. A freely available public database, intended as a resource for researchers studying the immune response to SARS-CoV-2, is where the repertoires were released. Samples were obtained from the ongoing ImmuneRACE study (first 160 participants) and from over 1,000 subjects provided by 6 global collaborators. A de-identified subject ID, COVID-19 status, age in years and sex were almost always included in the sample metadata. Where available, HLA class I and class II types were taken from metadata supplied by the sample provider and were not determined by assay-based typing.

The collaborating institutions used their own protocols to collect whole blood in K2EDTA tubes. Collaborator samples were shipped for TCRbeta analysis as frozen whole blood, isolated PBMCs, or DNA extracted from either sample type. What the study reported, not specific to this receptor: The amount of clinical and demographic metadata varied by source and participant and was provided uncurated.

With respect to this clone: No antigen is known for it. Base qualities are not provided; no much larger clone lies one nucleotide away.

The immunoSEQ Assay, a bias-controlled multiplex PCR, was used to amplify TCRbeta CDR3 regions from genomic DNA. In the original analysis: The number of nucleated cells in each sample was estimated from the amplification of reference gene primers within the assay. Sequence reads were collapsed and filtered to measure the absolute abundance of every unique TCRbeta CDR3 rearrangement. For each sample, productive Simpson clonality was calculated as the square root of Simpson's diversity index over productive rearrangements. TCRdb re-hosts the immuneACCESS table, in-frame sequences only. Its copies lack some clones; in the studies checked, an unresolved V gene accounts for under half of them, and the cause for the rest is not known. V and J calls and clone size are copied from that table; D and trimming were computed from the DNA. The sample profile shows more than 45,000 clones; approximately 84% of them were found once. The top ten clones comprise roughly 15% of the sample.

Measured from the cysteine to the phenylalanine, the CDR3 is 14 residues long. The only DNA kept is the CDR3, 42 bases in frame from the first base. At the junction V is shortened by 4 bases and J by 6 bases, with 11 bases in between. CDR1 and CDR2 are drawn from the germline V gene: SGHRS, YFSETQ. This receptor chain uses TRBV5-1 and TRBJ1-6, and the D gene may be TRBD1, 5 bases matching. Input material: peripheral blood. The TCR sequence derives from a man aged 70-80 years with acute or convalescent COVID-19. The CDR3: CASSGGGGNSPLHF. The nucleotides read TGCGCCAGCAGCGGGGGGGGTGGTAATTCACCCCTCCACTTT.